This T cell receptor (beta chain) was recorded in a study of T cell repertoires in cytomegalovirus infection. This clonotype occurred a few times. Its antigen is undetermined. MiXCR, run by TCRdb on the reads, gives a single entry per CDR3 protein. Found here are around 430,000 distinct CDR3 sequences, approximately 40% of them singletons; the top ten hold 43%. The CDR3 loop spans 14 amino acids. Germline V gene data show CDR1 as SGHTA and CDR2 as FQGNSA. After removal of 3 bases from V and 6 bases from J, the junction contained 4 bases not matched to a gene. Material: cultured PBMCs, obtained from culture after CMV antigen stimulation. The genes are TRBV7-2 and TRBJ2-7, with 11 bases fitting TRBD2. This clonotype was obtained from a human donor in good health (CMV status not recorded). Some clones in this sample may be carry-over from other donors' samples. The CDR3 DNA follows: TGTGCCAGCAGCTTTAGCGGGGGGGCCCGCGAGCAGTACTTC. The encoded protein is CASSFSGGAREQYF.